The 8 T cell receptor beta chains in this list originate from one sample, sequenced in a study of PD-1 blockade in mismatch repair-deficient tumors. Profiled with immunoSEQ multiplex PCR; TCRdb holds only in-frame clones, not every one. The repertoire includes some 40,000 clones, over 70% of them detected once, and approximately 1.1% sits in the top ten. The sample in question was PBMCs, obtained approximately 9 months after starting pembrolizumab. The receptors shown here come from an adult with mismatch repair-deficient cancer.

This chain uses TRBV5-1 with TRBJ2-1, with 12 bases lining up with TRBD2. Germline V gene data show CDR1 as SGHRS and CDR2 as YFSETQ. The CDR3 is made up of 16 amino acids. Trimming took 3 bases from V and 7 from J; bases not matched to a gene: 8. The CDR3 DNA sequence: TGCGCCAGCAGCTCGCTGACTAGCGGGAGTTCGAATGAGCAGTTCTTC. It translates to CASSSLTSGSSNEQFF. Based on the CDR3 plus reference TRBV5-1 and TRBJ2-1, the full variable domain is KAGVTQTPRYLIKTRGQQVTLSCSPISGHRSVSWYQQTPGQGLQFLFEYFSETQRNKGNFPGRFSGRQFSNSRSEMNVSTLELGDSALYLCASSSLTSGSSNEQFFGPGTRLTVL.

The gene calls are TRBV6-1 and TRBJ1-6; 9 bases are a match to TRBD1. This CDR3 is built from 16 residues. From germline, CDR1 is MNHNS and CDR2 SASEGT. J lost 4 bases, V lost 4 bases, and 5 bases had no gene match. The CDR3 DNA reads as TGTGCCAGCAGTGCTTGGACAGGGGTTTATAATTCACCCCTCCACTTT. It specifies CASSAWTGVYNSPLHF.

V usage is TRBV28 and J usage is TRBJ2-5; 7 bases map to TRBD2. CDR1 is MDHEN and CDR2 is SYDVKM in the germline V gene. The V gene end was trimmed by 5 bases and the J gene end by 6 bases; junction bases not matched to a gene: 9. The CDR3 runs to 14 residues. The CDR3 DNA is TGTGCCAGCAGTCGGCGCCTGGGGGGGAAGACCCAGTACTTC. Its protein product is CASSRRLGGKTQYF.

The genes are TRBV7-8 and TRBJ2-5; 13 bases match TRBD2. V trimming: 5 bases; J trimming: 9 bases; junction bases outside the gene matches: 6. Germline loops: CDR1 SGHVS, CDR2 FQNEAQ. The CDR3 is made up of 14 amino acids. CDR3 region: CASSPGTSGMPQYF. The CDR3 DNA sequence: TGTGCCAGCAGCCCGGGGACTAGCGGGATGCCCCAGTACTTC.

This chain connects TRBV19 to TRBJ1-3, with TRBD1 as a possible D gene (6 bases). Germline CDR1 and CDR2: LNHDA and SQIVND (reference sequence). This CDR3 is built from 16 residues. The V end lost 1 base, the J end lost 0 bases, and 10 bases lay between the germline ends. CDR3 bases: TGTGCCAGTAGTATAGCAGGACAGTCCTCTGGAAACACCATATATTTT. Amino acid sequence: CASSIAGQSSGNTIYF.

The J gene is TRBJ2-1, the V gene TRBV9, with 9 bases identical to TRBD2. With 0 bases clipped from V and 4 bases from J, the junction kept 2 bases outside the gene matches. The V gene's germline CDR1 is SGDLS and CDR2 YYNGEE. CDR3 length: 15 residues. In nucleotides, the CDR3 is TGTGCCAGCAGCGTAGGGCTAGCGGGGTACAATGAGCAGTTCTTC. It translates to CASSVGLAGYNEQFF.

This chain links TRBV5-1 with TRBJ2-1; tentative D call: TRBD2 (6 bases). Trimming removed 2 bases at V and 8 bases at J, with 20 bases between. The CDR3 spans 16 residues. Germline V CDR1 and CDR2: SGHRS, YFSETQ. CDR3 protein: CASSFRHGASDHEQFF. DNA for the CDR3: TGCGCCAGCAGCTTTCGCCACGGGGCTAGCGACCATGAGCAGTTCTTC.

The J gene is TRBJ2-3, the V gene TRBV9; D is uncertain. CDR1 and CDR2 from the germline V gene are SGDLS and YYNGEE. The CDR3 is 14 amino acids. Trimming left V 3 bases short and J 2 bases short, with 10 bases between. The CDR3, as DNA: TGTGCCAGCAGCGCCCAACTACCCACAGATACGCAGTATTTT. It specifies CASSAQLPTDTQYF.